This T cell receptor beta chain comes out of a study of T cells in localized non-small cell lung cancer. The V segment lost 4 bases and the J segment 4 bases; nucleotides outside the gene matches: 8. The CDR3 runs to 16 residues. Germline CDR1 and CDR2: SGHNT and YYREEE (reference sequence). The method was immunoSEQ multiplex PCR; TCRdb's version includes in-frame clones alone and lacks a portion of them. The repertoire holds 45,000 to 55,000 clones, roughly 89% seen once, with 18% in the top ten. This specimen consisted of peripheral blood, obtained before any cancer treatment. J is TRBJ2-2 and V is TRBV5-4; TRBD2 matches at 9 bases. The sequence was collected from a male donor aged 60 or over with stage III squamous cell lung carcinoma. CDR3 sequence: CASSGRTSEFTGELFF. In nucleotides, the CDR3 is TGTGCCAGCAGCGGAAGGACTAGCGAGTTCACCGGGGAGCTGTTTTTT.